This T cell receptor beta chain was documented in a study of T cells in Graves' hyperthyroidism and ophthalmopathy (dated by TCRdb to between 2017 and 2020). General notes on the study: Peripheral blood samples were taken at initial diagnosis, before any treatment was given. Whether ophthalmopathy could be predicted prospectively was tested in an independent validation cohort made up of 18 to 20 hyperthyroidism patients plus 17 patients who later progressed to ophthalmopathy. The study also compared thyroid tissue and blood T-cell repertoires from 6 or 7 Graves' hyperthyroidism patients. Once sampling was done, hyperthyroidism patients were given methimazole at a starting dose of 30 mg daily, whereas ophthalmopathy patients were given high-dose intravenous methylprednisolone. The paper reports TCR Vbeta CDR3 sequencing of about 140 peripheral blood samples: approximately 41 ophthalmopathy, fewer than 80 hyperthyroidism and around 17 progressor patients. The 100 discovery patients were randomly divided into training and test sets at a 7:3 ratio. To identify TCR V-J signatures that set the groups apart, the researchers used a discovery cohort of more than 95 patients, made up of 40 to 45 with Graves' ophthalmopathy and some 56 with stable Graves' hyperthyroidism.

CDR3 length: 12 amino acids, cysteine to phenylalanine. The kept DNA is CDR3 alone, 36 bases in frame from the first base. V loses 5 bases of germline sequence and J loses 6 bases, and the interval between the two ends is 11 bases. The germline V gene supplies CDR1 SGHAT and CDR2 FQNNGV. This clonotype occurred many times. Its target antigen remains unknown. Base qualities are not provided; no much larger clone lies one nucleotide away. What the research found in general, with its limitations: In validation, the model predicted progression to ophthalmopathy with about 71% sensitivity and less than 75% specificity, a median of around six months before onset. No statistical method was used to fix the sample size in advance, and group allocation was not hidden from the investigators. A model built on a 13 V-J signature distinguished ophthalmopathy from stable hyperthyroidism, reaching roughly 88% sensitivity and 81.08% specificity in cross-validation and 80%/75% in testing. Most expanded thyroid clonotypes (frequency above 0.001) were also detected in blood, suggesting blood repertoires may reflect thyroid immune responses.

The TCR beta CDR3 regions were amplified from the RNA transcripts. For the first round of RT-PCR on the TCR CDR3, the HTBI primer set was used together with the Qiagen OneStep RT-PCR kit. The libraries were constructed in a second round of multiplex PCR and then size-selected and purified. The libraries were sequenced on an Illumina HiSeq2000 using paired-end 100 bp reads. The study's processing was this. SOAPnuke was used to process the raw data, removing reads that contained adapters or uncalled bases, had a mean Phred below 15, or lacked an exact match to the constant primer or identifier. COPE v1.2.5 was used to merge high-quality paired reads, and clonotypes were defined as unique nucleotide sequences. MiTCR v1.1 was used to align the clonotypes against IMGT TRBV, TRBD and TRBJ reference segments. Only V-J combinations with frequency above 0.0001, covering 99% to 99.2% of repertoires, were analysed. A TCS score was defined as the ratio between F50 (clonal expansion) and ExV (chaos), using BLOSUM62-based TCRdist between CDR3 peptides within each V-J. Welch's t-statistics and random forest reduced several hundred V-J features to 10 to 15, which were used in a naive Bayes classifier (R e1071). TCRdb ran its own pipeline on the public reads, namely fastp trimming at Q25 and MiXCR clone calling, and kept in-frame beta chains. Every CDR3 protein is listed once, alongside the most common genes and DNA of its rows. These V and J calls rely on TCRdb rather than the paper's analysis. The sample table holds approximately 640,000 distinct CDR3 sequences, of which about 16% were seen once. Of the sample, less than 4.5% falls within the top ten clones.

Stable Graves' hyperthyroidism was defined as the absence of progression to ophthalmopathy over 18 months of follow-up. The hyperthyroidism patients were between 18 and 65 years old and newly diagnosed, with a disease duration of less than 2 months. Any patient with an uncontrolled infection, another autoimmune disease, pregnancy or lactation was excluded. Diagnoses relied on clinical symptoms, serum thyroxine and TRAb, thyroid ultrasound and orbital computed tomography. Ficoll-Paque density gradient centrifugation was used to isolate PBMCs from around 9.1 ml of fresh peripheral blood. Total RNA was extracted with Trizol reagent, and quality was checked on an Agilent 2100 Bioanalyzer.

Recombination joined TRBV11-2 with TRBJ2-7; the D region possibly corresponds to TRBD1 (5 bases align). Input material: blood. This clonotype was sampled from a woman in her 30s with Graves' hyperthyroidism. The CDR3 is CASSLGTGEQYF. The DNA sequence reads TGTGCCAGCAGCCTAGGTACAGGCGAGCAGTACTTC.